Shown below are 27 T cell receptor beta chains from a single sample sequenced in a study of T cells in Graves' hyperthyroidism and ophthalmopathy. Researchers amplified the TCR beta CDR3 regions from RNA transcripts. First-round RT-PCR of the TCR CDR3 relied on the HTBI primer set. MiXCR, applied by TCRdb to the multiplex PCR reads, yields one record per CDR3 protein. The sample records about 350,000 distinct CDR3 sequences, approximately 18% being singletons. Source material: blood. The receptors were sampled from a woman in her thirties or forties with Graves' ophthalmopathy.

The rearrangement links TRBV20-1 to TRBJ1-5, with a weak D call TRBD1 (6 bases). V lost 5 bases, J lost 7 bases, and 15 bases lay in between. This CDR3 spans 13 amino acids. The germline CDR1 and CDR2 sequences are DFQATT and SNEGSKA (reference sequence). The CDR3 here is CSAGQLISQPQHF. CDR3 DNA sequence: TGCAGTGCTGGACAGTTGATAAGCCAGCCCCAGCATTTT.

This clonotype is a singleton in its sample. The chain has TRBV6-1 and TRBJ2-7; perhaps TRBD2 as D (6 bases). This CDR3 is built from 14 residues. Per the germline V gene, CDR1 is MNHNS and CDR2 is SASEGT. V lost 6 bases and J lost 3, with 15 bases in between. The CDR3 sequence is CASRGAGWGYEQYF. Here the CDR3 DNA reads TGTGCCAGCAGGGGAGCGGGTTGGGGCTACGAGCAGTACTTC.

This clonotype was recorded at least ten times. This chain uses TRBV6-5 with TRBJ1-5; D is ambiguous. The germline gives CDR1 MNHEY, CDR2 SVGAGI. This CDR3 spans 13 amino acids. V lost 3 bases, J lost 6 bases, and 9 bases lay in between. The CDR3 region has the DNA TGTGCCAGCAGTTATACGGGTTCTCAGCCCCAGCATTTT. Its translation is CASSYTGSQPQHF.

This clonotype was observed many times. This chain joins TRBV6-5 and TRBJ1-2; 7 bases align to TRBD1. V shed 0 bases, J shed 3 bases, and the junction held 7 bases outside the gene matches. The CDR3 runs 16 residues. The germline V gene encodes CDR1 MNHEY and CDR2 SVGAGI. CDR3: CASSYSYDRAYYGYTF. The CDR3, as DNA: TGTGCCAGCAGTTACTCGTACGACAGGGCATACTATGGCTACACCTTC.

This clonotype was counted at least ten times. This chain joins TRBV29-1 and TRBJ1-2, with D uncertain. CDR3 length: 11 amino acids. V gave up 7 bases and J gave up 6 bases, with 12 bases separating them. The germline CDR1 and CDR2 sequences are SQVTM and ANQGSEA. CDR3 protein: CSAIGPNGYTF. CDR3 coding DNA: TGCAGCGCTATAGGACCCAATGGCTACACCTTC.

The chain is built from TRBV12-3 or TRBV12-4 and TRBJ1-5, with a possible D match to TRBD1 (5 bases). This CDR3 is built from 13 residues. Trimming cost V 10 bases and J 3 bases, with 13 bases left between them. The CDR3 region is CATSWGPNQPQHF. The CDR3 DNA reads TGTGCCACCTCATGGGGCCCCAATCAGCCCCAGCATTTT.

The sample holds many counts of this clonotype. The genes are TRBV20-1 and TRBJ2-4; D gene unclear. V dropped 1 base and J dropped 0 bases, with 7 bases sitting between them. Germline assignment: CDR1 DFQATT and CDR2 SNEGSKA (reference sequence). This CDR3 region has 14 residues. Written as DNA, the CDR3 is TGCAGTGCTAGAGGTCCCCTAGCCAAAAACATTCAGTACTTC. Its protein is CSARGPLAKNIQYF.

This chain links TRBV3-1 with TRBJ1-2, with 7 bases matching TRBD1. CDR1 LGHDT and CDR2 YNNKEL come from the germline V gene (reference sequence). The V and J ends lost 7 bases and 4 bases, in that order; junction bases with no gene match: 9. The CDR3 is 14 residues long. The CDR3 coding sequence is TGTGCCAGCACCGTACAGGGGTCGCCCTATGGCTACACCTTC. Its protein is CASTVQGSPYGYTF.

This clonotype appeared many times. The chain employs TRBV6-2 or TRBV6-3 and TRBJ2-5, with D possibly matching TRBD1 (6 bases). The CDR3 contains 12 residues. Trimming removed 6 bases from V and 3 bases from J, with 8 bases in between. Looked up from germline, CDR1 is MNHEY and CDR2 is SVGEGT. CDR3 sequence reads: CASRQGKETQYF. DNA for the CDR3: TGTGCCAGCAGACAGGGTAAAGAGACCCAGTACTTC.

This clonotype has ten or more counts. The V gene is TRBV30, the J gene TRBJ1-5, with D perhaps TRBD1 (6 bases). The CDR3 length is 14 residues. Trimming took off 1 base at V and 4 bases at J, with 11 bases between the two ends. Germline V gene sequence: CDR1 GTSNPN, CDR2 SVGIG (reference sequence). The CDR3 reads CAWSGRTDNQPQHF. CDR3 sequence (DNA): TGTGCCTGGAGTGGAAGGACAGATAATCAGCCCCAGCATTTT.

This clonotype was counted at least ten times. The chain has TRBV7-6 and TRBJ1-5; D may be TRBD1 (5 bases). Trimming removed 2 bases from V and 4 bases from J, with 21 bases in between. This CDR3 region has 18 residues. From germline, CDR1 is SGHVS and CDR2 FNYEAQ. The CDR3, as DNA: TGTGCCAGCAGCTTATCACGTCCACAGGCAGGGAATAATCAGCCCCAGCATTTT. Its translation is CASSLSRPQAGNNQPQHF.

This clonotype was counted ten times or more. The chain joins TRBV11-2 to TRBJ2-2, with 7 bases aligning to TRBD2. Germline values: CDR1 SGHAT, CDR2 FQNNGV. Trimming took 1 base from V and 3 from J; bases not matched to a gene: 5. The CDR3 runs 16 residues. CDR3 coding DNA: TGTGCCAGCAGCTTAGTGGCGGGAGAGTACACCGGGGAGCTGTTTTTT. It specifies CASSLVAGEYTGELFF.

This clonotype came up many times. Here the CDR3 DNA reads TGTGCCAGCAGCTTGGTAGGGGTGGGACCTGAAGCTTTCTTT. It translates to CASSLVGVGPEAFF. The chain joins TRBV7-8 to TRBJ1-1, with TRBD1 as a possible D gene (5 bases). The CDR3 sequence is 14 residues long. Germline-derived CDR1 and CDR2 are SGHVS and FQNEAQ. The V end was cut by 3 bases, the J end by 6 bases, with 14 bases between.

At least ten counts were recorded for this clonotype. The chain carries TRBV12-3 or TRBV12-4 and TRBJ1-5; possibly TRBD1 for D (6 bases). With 3 bases removed from V and 1 base from J, the gap between germline ends came to 10 bases. The CDR3 runs to 15 residues. In DNA, the CDR3 is TGTGCCAGCAGTTTGGGGGGGCTGAGCAATCAGCCCCAGCATTTT. Translation: CASSLGGLSNQPQHF.

This clonotype was detected many times. The gene calls are TRBV6-5 and TRBJ2-7, with D possibly matching TRBD1 (5 bases). The CDR3 extends over 13 amino acids. V shed 7 bases and J shed 3 bases, with 13 bases lying between them. Looked up from germline, CDR1 is MNHEY and CDR2 is SVGAGI. This CDR3 reads CASIGHSGYEQYF. CDR3 nucleotide sequence: TGTGCCAGCATAGGACATTCCGGCTACGAGCAGTACTTC.

At least ten counts were recorded for this clonotype. At one of its ends the junction is not consistent with the germline gene, which may arise from a read error. The V and J genes are TRBV27 and TRBJ1-1; D gene ambiguous. CDR1 is MNHEY and CDR2 is SMNVEV in the germline V gene (reference sequence). The CDR3 has 16 residues. The CDR3 DNA reads as TGTGCCAGCAGTACCTCCCTGACACTGTTGAACGCTGAAGCTTTCTTT. It translates to CASSTSLTLLNAEAFF.

The chain uses TRBV6-1 and TRBJ2-7; 7 bases fit TRBD2. The CDR3 is 13 residues long. The V segment lost 6 bases and the J segment 5 bases; nucleotides outside the gene matches: 7. The germline gives CDR1 MNHNS, CDR2 SASEGT. The CDR3 DNA is TGTGCCAGCAGGGGAGCGGGATCGGACGAGCAGTACTTC. Translation: CASRGAGSDEQYF.

This clonotype was detected ten times or more. V and J are TRBV7-2 and TRBJ2-7; the match to TRBD2 covers 9 bases. The CDR3 loop spans 15 amino acids. The germline V gene has CDR1 SGHTA and CDR2 FQGNSA. J gave up 4 bases and V 2 bases, and 6 bases lay outside the gene matches. CDR3 sequence (DNA): TGTGCCAGCAGCTTAAGGGTACTAGCGGGTTACGAGCAGTACTTC. Protein product: CASSLRVLAGYEQYF.

The chain uses TRBV11-2 and TRBJ1-2; 7 bases are shared with TRBD1. Germline assignment: CDR1 SGHAT and CDR2 FQNNGV. The CDR3 is 14 amino acids. V lost 3 bases, J lost 7 bases, and 8 bases stayed unmatched. CDR3 in DNA: TGTGCCAGCAGCTTGTTGAGAGGGGGCGGTGGCTACACCTTC. Translated: CASSLLRGGGGYTF.

There are many counts of this clonotype. The CDR3 DNA sequence: TGTGCCAGCAGCTGGGGCCAGGGGGGCCCAGAGACCCAGTACTTC. Its protein product is CASSWGQGGPETQYF. V usage is TRBV7-2 and J usage is TRBJ2-5; D may be TRBD1 (7 bases). The CDR3 runs 15 residues. V was pared by 4 bases and J by 4 bases, with 16 bases between. Germline CDR1 and CDR2: SGHTA and FQGNSA.

This clonotype was counted ten times or more. V is TRBV19 and J is TRBJ2-7; tentatively, D is TRBD2 (5 bases). CDR3 length: 12 amino acids. In germline, CDR1 is LNHDA, CDR2 SQIVND (reference sequence). Between the trimmed V and J ends, which lost 3 bases and 4 bases, there was a span of 7 bases. CDR3 sequence: CASSMPGYEQYF. The CDR3 DNA reads TGTGCCAGTAGTATGCCGGGGTACGAGCAGTACTTC.

Many counts were recorded for this clonotype. The CDR3 region is CASSQGMGTEAFF. CDR3 coding DNA: TGTGCCAGCAGCCAGGGGATGGGCACTGAAGCTTTCTTT. The chain employs TRBV3-1 and TRBJ1-1; unclear D gene. Between the trimmed V and J ends, which lost 3 bases and 4 bases, there was a span of 9 bases. The germline V gene has CDR1 LGHDT and CDR2 YNNKEL (reference sequence). This CDR3 is 13 amino acids long.

There are many counts of this clonotype. The rearrangement links TRBV11-2 to TRBJ2-7, with D unresolved. The CDR3 runs 15 residues. Germline values: CDR1 SGHAT, CDR2 FQNNGV. Between the trimmed V and J ends, which lost 1 base and 3 bases, there was a span of 13 bases. The CDR3 DNA follows: TGTGCCAGCAGCTTAGGGGCTAGTGTCGGCTACGAGCAGTACTTC. It encodes CASSLGASVGYEQYF.

This clonotype was found many times. The genes are TRBV20-1 and TRBJ1-1; TRBD1 is a possible D gene (6 bases). Germline CDR1 DFQATT, CDR2 SNEGSKA (reference sequence). The CDR3 length is 14 residues. Trimming cost V 7 bases and J 5 bases, with 20 bases left between them. The DNA for the CDR3 is TGCAGTGTTAGCAGGGGATTGGGATTTACTGAAGCTTTCTTT. Translating it yields CSVSRGLGFTEAFF.

This clonotype has at least ten counts. The CDR3 is CASSYVAGEGETQYF. The CDR3 DNA follows: TGTGCCAGCAGCTACGTAGCGGGAGAGGGAGAGACCCAGTACTTC. The chain links TRBV13 to TRBJ2-5; TRBD2 matches at 9 bases. Germline CDR1 PRHDT, CDR2 FYEKMQ (reference sequence). The CDR3 length is 15 residues. Losses at the gene ends were 4 bases for V and 4 bases for J; bases not matched to a gene: 7. The variable domain in full, with the rest retrieved from reference TRBV13 and TRBJ2-5, is AAGVIQSPRHLIKEKRETATLKCYPIPRHDTVYWYQQGPGQDPQFLISFYEKMQSDKGSIPDRFSAQQFSDYHSELNMSSLELGDSALYFCASSYVAGEGETQYFGPGTRLLVL.

This clonotype was seen at least ten times. The chain is built from TRBV10-1 and TRBJ2-5; perhaps TRBD1 as D (6 bases). Per the germline V gene, CDR1 is WNHNN and CDR2 is SYGVQD (reference sequence). The CDR3 has 14 amino acids. With 3 bases removed from V and 0 bases from J, the gap between germline ends came to 8 bases. The DNA of the CDR3 is TGCGCCAGCAGTGATGGGACAAACCAAGAGACCCAGTACTTC. Amino acids: CASSDGTNQETQYF.

This clonotype was recorded at least ten times. The V gene is TRBV12-3 or TRBV12-4, the J gene TRBJ2-7; TRBD2 agrees at 12 bases. CDR3 size: 16 residues. J lost 4 bases, V lost 6 bases, and 10 bases had no gene match. The DNA for the CDR3 is TGTGCCAGCAGCTTGACTAGCGGGAGCTCTTGGTACGAGCAGTACTTC. Protein sequence: CASSLTSGSSWYEQYF.